The 5 T cell receptor beta chains reported below all come from one sample, sequenced in a study of blood T cell repertoires in COVID-19. Assay: immunoSEQ multiplex PCR; the TCRdb copy retains only in-frame clones and omits some. The data show over 200,000 clones, with roughly 87% seen just once and 1.9% held by the top ten. Sequencing was performed on peripheral blood. The receptors shown here come from a man in his forties with active or convalescent COVID-19.

This clone has a single count. The gene calls are TRBV9 and TRBJ2-3; maybe TRBD2 (5 bases). The V gene lost 0 bases and the J gene lost 4 bases, with 6 bases spanning the gap. From germline, CDR1 is SGDLS and CDR2 YYNGEE. The CDR3 runs to 13 residues. The CDR3 reads CASSVVLADTQYF. The CDR3, as DNA: TGTGCCAGCAGCGTAGTACTAGCAGATACGCAGTATTTT.

This clone has more than one count but fewer than ten. J is TRBJ1-2 and V is TRBV7-9, with D unresolved. Germline CDR1 SEHNR, CDR2 FQNEAQ (reference sequence). Trimming took 1 base from V and 2 from J, leaving 8 bases between them. This CDR3 contains 14 residues. The CDR3 is CASSLVYGNYGYTF. CDR3 DNA sequence: TGTGCCAGCAGCTTAGTATACGGGAACTATGGCTACACCTTC.

This sequence joins TRBV6-5 and TRBJ1-1; possibly TRBD1 for D (6 bases). Germline values: CDR1 MNHEY, CDR2 SVGAGI. The CDR3 spans 15 residues. V was clipped by 2 bases and J by 5 bases, with 15 bases between them. The CDR3: CASSYAGAGETEAFF. CDR3 DNA: TGTGCCAGCAGTTACGCGGGGGCGGGGGAAACTGAAGCTTTCTTT.

The genes are TRBV28 and TRBJ1-5, with a weak D call TRBD1 (6 bases). Trimming pared 6 bases from V and 2 bases from J, leaving 11 bases between. The CDR3 spans 14 residues. In germline, CDR1 is MDHEN, CDR2 SYDVKM. In nucleotides, the CDR3 is TGTGCCAGCAGCCGCCCAGGGGGCAATCAGCCCCAGCATTTT. It codes for CASSRPGGNQPQHF.

The V and J genes are TRBV11-2 and TRBJ2-7; the D gene is possibly TRBD2 (7 bases). This CDR3 region has 16 residues. Trimming took 4 bases from V and 3 from J, leaving 19 bases between them. The V gene's germline CDR1 is SGHAT and CDR2 FQNNGV. DNA for the CDR3: TGTGCCAGCAGCTCATTCGAACAGGGAGGGGACTACGAGCAGTACTTC. Protein product: CASSSFEQGGDYEQYF.